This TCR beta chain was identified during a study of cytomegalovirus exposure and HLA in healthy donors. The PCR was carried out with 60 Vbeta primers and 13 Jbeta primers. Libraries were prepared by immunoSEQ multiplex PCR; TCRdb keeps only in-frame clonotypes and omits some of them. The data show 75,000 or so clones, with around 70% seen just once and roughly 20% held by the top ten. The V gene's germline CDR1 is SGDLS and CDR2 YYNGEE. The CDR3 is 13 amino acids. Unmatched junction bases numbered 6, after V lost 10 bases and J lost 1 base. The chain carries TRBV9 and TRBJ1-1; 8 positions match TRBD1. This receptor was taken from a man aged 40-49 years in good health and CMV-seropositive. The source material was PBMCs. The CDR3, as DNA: TGTGCCTGGACAGGGTTCGCGAACACTGAAGCTTTCTTT. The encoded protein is CAWTGFANTEAFF.